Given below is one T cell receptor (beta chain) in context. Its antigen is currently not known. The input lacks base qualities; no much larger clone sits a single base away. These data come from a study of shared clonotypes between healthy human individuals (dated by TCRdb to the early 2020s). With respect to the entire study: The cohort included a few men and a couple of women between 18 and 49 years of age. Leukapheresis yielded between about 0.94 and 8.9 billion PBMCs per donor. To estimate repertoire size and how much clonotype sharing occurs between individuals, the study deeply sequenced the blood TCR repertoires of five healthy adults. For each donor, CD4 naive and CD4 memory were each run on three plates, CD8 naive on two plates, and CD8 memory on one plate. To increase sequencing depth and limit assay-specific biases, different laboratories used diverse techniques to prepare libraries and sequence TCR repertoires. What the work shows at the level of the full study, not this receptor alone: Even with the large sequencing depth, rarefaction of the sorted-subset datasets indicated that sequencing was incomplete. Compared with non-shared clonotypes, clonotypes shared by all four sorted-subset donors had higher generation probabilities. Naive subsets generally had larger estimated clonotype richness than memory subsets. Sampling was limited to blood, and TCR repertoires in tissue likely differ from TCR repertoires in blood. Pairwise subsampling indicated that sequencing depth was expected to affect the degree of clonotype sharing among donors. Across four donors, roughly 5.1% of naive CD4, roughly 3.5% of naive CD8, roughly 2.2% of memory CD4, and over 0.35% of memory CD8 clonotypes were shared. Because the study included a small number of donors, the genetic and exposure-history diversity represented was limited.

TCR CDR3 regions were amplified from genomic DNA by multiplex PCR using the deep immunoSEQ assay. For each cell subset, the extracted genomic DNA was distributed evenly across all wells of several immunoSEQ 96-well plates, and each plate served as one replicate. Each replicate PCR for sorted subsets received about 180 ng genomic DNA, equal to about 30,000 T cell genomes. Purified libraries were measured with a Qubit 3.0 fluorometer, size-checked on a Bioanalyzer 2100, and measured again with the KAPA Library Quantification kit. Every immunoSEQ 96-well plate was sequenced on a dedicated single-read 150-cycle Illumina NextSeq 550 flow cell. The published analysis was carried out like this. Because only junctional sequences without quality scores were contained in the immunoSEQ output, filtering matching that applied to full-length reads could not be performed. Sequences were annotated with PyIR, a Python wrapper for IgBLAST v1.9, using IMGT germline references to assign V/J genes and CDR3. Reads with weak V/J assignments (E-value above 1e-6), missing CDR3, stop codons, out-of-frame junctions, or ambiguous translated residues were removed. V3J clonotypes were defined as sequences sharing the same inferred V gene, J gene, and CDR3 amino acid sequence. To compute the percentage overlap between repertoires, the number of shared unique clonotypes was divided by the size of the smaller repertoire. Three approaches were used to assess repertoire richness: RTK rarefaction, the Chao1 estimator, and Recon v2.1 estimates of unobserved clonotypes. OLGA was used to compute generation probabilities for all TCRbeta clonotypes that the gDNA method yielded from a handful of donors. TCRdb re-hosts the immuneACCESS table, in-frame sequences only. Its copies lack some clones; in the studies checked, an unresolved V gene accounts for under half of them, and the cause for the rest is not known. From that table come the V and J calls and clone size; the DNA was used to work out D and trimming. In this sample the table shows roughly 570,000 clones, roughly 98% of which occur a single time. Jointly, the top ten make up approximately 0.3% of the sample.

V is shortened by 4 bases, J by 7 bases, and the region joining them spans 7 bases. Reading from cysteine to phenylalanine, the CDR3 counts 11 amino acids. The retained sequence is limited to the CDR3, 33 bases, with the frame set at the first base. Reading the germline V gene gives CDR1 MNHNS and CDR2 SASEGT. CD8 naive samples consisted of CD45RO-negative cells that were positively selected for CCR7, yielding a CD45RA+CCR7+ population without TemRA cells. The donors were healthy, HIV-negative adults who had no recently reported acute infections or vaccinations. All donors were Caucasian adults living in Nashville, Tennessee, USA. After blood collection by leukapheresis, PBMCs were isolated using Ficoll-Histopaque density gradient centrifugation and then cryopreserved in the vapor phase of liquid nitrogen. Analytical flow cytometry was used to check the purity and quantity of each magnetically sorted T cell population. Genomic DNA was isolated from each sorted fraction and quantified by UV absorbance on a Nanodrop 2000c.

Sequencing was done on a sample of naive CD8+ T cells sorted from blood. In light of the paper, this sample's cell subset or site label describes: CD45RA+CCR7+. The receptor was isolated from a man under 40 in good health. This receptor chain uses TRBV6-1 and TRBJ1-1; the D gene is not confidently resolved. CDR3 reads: CASSVGIEAFF. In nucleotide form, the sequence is TGTGCCAGCAGTGTTGGTATTGAAGCTTTCTTT.